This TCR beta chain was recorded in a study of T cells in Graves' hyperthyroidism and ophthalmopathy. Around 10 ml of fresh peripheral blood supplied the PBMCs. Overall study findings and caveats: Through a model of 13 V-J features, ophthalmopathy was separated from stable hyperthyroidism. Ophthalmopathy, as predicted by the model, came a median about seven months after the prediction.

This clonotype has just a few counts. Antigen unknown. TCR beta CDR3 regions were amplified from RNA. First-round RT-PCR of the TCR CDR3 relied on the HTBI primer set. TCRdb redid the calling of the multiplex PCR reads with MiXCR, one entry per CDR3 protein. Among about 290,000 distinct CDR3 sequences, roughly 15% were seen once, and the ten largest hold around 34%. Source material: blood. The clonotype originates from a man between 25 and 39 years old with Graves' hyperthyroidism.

This CDR3 reads CASSSSGQGWRHGYTF. The CDR3 DNA reads as TGTGCCAGCAGCTCATCGGGACAGGGGTGGAGACATGGCTACACCTTC. V and J are TRBV7-9 and TRBJ1-2, with TRBD1 identical over 10 bases. CDR3 size: 16 residues. After removal of 4 bases from V and 6 bases from J, the junction contained 11 bases not matched to a gene. CDR1 is SEHNR and CDR2 is FQNEAQ in the germline V gene (reference sequence).